Each of the 22 T cell receptor beta chains below was sequenced from the same sample in a study of blood T cells in healthy people across ages. Using a J-beta primer mix together with a sample-barcoded 5' primer, a second PCR was run for roughly 7 to 12 cycles. Via MiXCR, TCRdb re-called the 5' RACE reads, giving one row per CDR3 protein. This sample carries 650,000 to 1,000,000 distinct CDR3 sequences, 46% of them seen once, and the ten largest clones take around a sixth. The sample comprised blood. These receptors all stem from a man of 80 years or more in good health.

This clonotype was counted once. A much larger clone lies a single base off, so this may be a read error. V gene TRBV7-3 combines with J gene TRBJ1-6; weak D call: TRBD1 (5 bases). CDR3 length: 14 amino acids. CDR1 and CDR2 (germline): SGHTA, FQGTGA. The CDR3 spells CASSPPTANSPPHF. The CDR3 coding sequence is TGTGCCAGCAGCCCCCCGACAGCCAATTCACCCCCCCACTTT.

This clonotype was detected a few times. The gene calls are TRBV10-3 and TRBJ2-5; tentative D call: TRBD1 (5 bases). The DNA end favors TRBJ2-7, so the J call may be wrong. Germline V gene data show CDR1 as ENHRY and CDR2 as SYGVKD. The CDR3 is made up of 13 amino acids. CDR3 residues: CAISDQGYYEQYF. Here the CDR3 DNA reads TGTGCCATCAGTGATCAGGGATACTACGAGCAGTACTTC.

The chain combines TRBV29-1 with TRBJ2-7, with 12 bases fitting TRBD2. Germline CDR1 reads SQVTM; CDR2 reads ANQGSEA. This CDR3 comprises 14 residues. The V and J ends lost 6 bases and 4 bases, in that order; junction bases with no gene match: 7. The CDR3 is CSVVTSGRVYEQYF. The CDR3, as DNA: TGCAGCGTCGTGACTAGCGGGAGAGTTTACGAGCAGTACTTC.

The chain's CDR3 is CASSVFEAFANEQYF. The CDR3 DNA is TGTGCCAGCAGCGTTTTCGAAGCATTCGCAAATGAGCAGTACTTC. The chain has TRBV9 and TRBJ2-5; D is unresolved. Germline assignment: CDR1 SGDLS and CDR2 YYNGEE. V shed 2 bases and J shed 11 bases, with 22 bases lying between them. The CDR3 runs 15 residues.

The chain is built from TRBV18 and TRBJ1-2, with D unclear. V was cut by 8 bases and J by 5 bases, with 15 bases left in between. The CDR3 length is 13 residues. Germline assignment: CDR1 KGHSH and CDR2 LQKENI. The CDR3 protein is CASSLGPDYGYTF. CDR3 DNA sequence: TGTGCCAGCAGCTTAGGACCGGATTATGGCTACACCTTC.

The chain has TRBV7-2 and TRBJ2-1, with a weak D call TRBD2 (6 bases). Trimming removed 5 bases at V and 6 bases at J, with 17 bases between. The germline gives CDR1 SGHTA, CDR2 FQGNSA. The CDR3 loop spans 15 amino acids. CDR3 nucleotide sequence: TGTGCCAGCAGCGGATCCGGCACTAGCTTCAATGAGCAGTTCTTC. Protein product: CASSGSGTSFNEQFF.

This clonotype has more than one count but fewer than ten. The chain recombines TRBV28 with TRBJ2-3; the D gene is possibly TRBD2 (5 bases). This CDR3 region has 16 residues. Per germline, CDR1 MDHEN and CDR2 SYDVKM. V lost 7 bases and J 0 bases, leaving 17 bases between the germline ends. This CDR3 reads CASIPLRATSTDTQYF. The CDR3 coding sequence is TGTGCCAGCATCCCCCTGCGGGCTACTAGCACAGATACGCAGTATTTT. The full variable domain, with the rest looked up from reference TRBV28 and TRBJ2-3, is DVKVTQSSRYLVKRTGEKVFLECVQDMDHENMFWYRQDPGLGLRLIYFSYDVKMKEKGDIPEGYSVSREKKERFSLILESASTNQTSMYLCASIPLRATSTDTQYFGPGTRLTVL.

V usage is TRBV5-6 and J usage is TRBJ2-5; possible D gene TRBD1, 6 bases. The V gene's germline CDR1 is SGHDT and CDR2 YYEEEE. V dropped 1 base and J dropped 13 bases, with 20 bases sitting between them. This CDR3 region has 14 residues. As DNA, the CDR3 is TGTGCCAGCAGCTTGATCAGAGCCCCAGGGGAGCGGTACTTC. Encoded protein: CASSLIRAPGERYF.

The chain couples TRBV20-1 to TRBJ2-7; a weak D match, TRBD2 (5 bases). CDR1 and CDR2 from the germline V gene are DFQATT and SNEGSKA (reference sequence). This CDR3 has 13 amino acids. The V end lost 4 bases, the J end lost 3 bases, and 13 bases lay between the germline ends. The CDR3 sequence: CSATGLGSYEQYF. The CDR3 bases are TGCAGTGCTACCGGTCTAGGGAGCTACGAGCAGTACTTC.

There are a few counts of this clonotype. The chain joins TRBV25-1 to TRBJ1-2; 9 positions agree with TRBD1. CDR3 length: 14 residues. Trimming took 8 bases from V and 4 from J; bases not matched to a gene: 8. The V gene's germline CDR1 is MGHDK and CDR2 SYGVNS. The CDR3 sequence: CASLRQGEGYGYTF. The CDR3 DNA sequence: TGTGCCAGCCTACGACAGGGGGAGGGCTATGGCTACACCTTC.

The V and J genes are TRBV20-1 and TRBJ2-1; 10 nucleotides line up with TRBD2. This CDR3 spans 15 amino acids. J was trimmed by 10 bases and V by 1 base; bases with no gene match: 10. Germline CDR1 and CDR2: DFQATT and SNEGSKA (reference sequence). The CDR3 sequence: CSARGLAGAHREQFF. The CDR3 region has the DNA TGCAGTGCTAGAGGGCTAGCGGGAGCTCACAGAGAGCAGTTCTTC.

This clonotype appeared a few times. The V gene is TRBV5-6, the J gene TRBJ1-2, with no clear D. The CDR3 has 14 amino acids. V lost 7 bases, J lost 3 bases, and 16 bases lay in between. Germline V gene lookup returns CDR1 SGHDT and CDR2 YYEEEE. The chain's CDR3 is CASSLVRSYYGYTF. The CDR3 DNA is TGTGCCAGCTCCCTTGTACGGTCCTACTATGGCTACACCTTC.

This clonotype was found a few times. The chain uses TRBV27 and TRBJ1-5; weak D call: TRBD1 (6 bases). The germline CDR1 and CDR2 sequences are MNHEY and SMNVEV (reference sequence). This CDR3 is 17 amino acids long. V was trimmed by 5 bases and J by 0 bases, leaving 17 bases between them. The CDR3 DNA is TGTGCCAGCAGTCCGGGGGGCAGCTTCTATAGCAATCAGCCCCAGCATTTT. Protein sequence: CASSPGGSFYSNQPQHF.

This clonotype appeared a few times. The chain joins TRBV7-9 to TRBJ2-5; D is unclear. The CDR3 has 14 residues. Germline values: CDR1 SEHNR, CDR2 FQNEAQ (reference sequence). V shed 0 bases and J shed 1 base, with 6 bases lying between them. Here the CDR3 DNA reads TGTGCCAGCAGCTTAGCGTCTAGCCAAGAGACCCAGTACTTC. Its protein product is CASSLASSQETQYF.

This clonotype appeared a few times. The chain carries TRBV5-1 and TRBJ2-5; TRBD1 is a possible D gene (6 bases). V was pared by 4 bases and J by 2 bases, with 9 bases between. The length of the CDR3 is 13 residues. The germline gives CDR1 SGHRS, CDR2 YFSETQ. CDR3 bases: TGCGCCAGCAGCATTGGACAGCAAGAGACCCAGTACTTC. Amino acids: CASSIGQQETQYF.

This clonotype was picked up many times. The chain carries TRBV20-1 and TRBJ2-5; a weak D match, TRBD2 (6 bases). CDR1 is DFQATT, CDR2 SNEGSKA, per germline (reference sequence). CDR3 length: 13 residues. V dropped 3 bases and J dropped 5 bases, with 13 bases sitting between them. The CDR3 is CSARRRAGETQYF. The DNA of the CDR3 is TGCAGTGCTAGGAGGAGGGCTGGGGAGACCCAGTACTTC.

This clonotype was detected many times. The chain combines TRBV20-1 with TRBJ2-5, with 14 bases that match TRBD2. The V segment lost 4 bases and the J segment 5 bases; nucleotides outside the gene matches: 6. The germline CDR1 and CDR2 sequences are DFQATT and SNEGSKA (reference sequence). This CDR3 is 15 amino acids long. The CDR3 protein is CSAMGLAGAEETQYF. The CDR3 region has the DNA TGCAGTGCTATGGGACTAGCGGGAGCGGAGGAGACCCAGTACTTC.

The chain links TRBV2 to TRBJ2-1, with D perhaps assigned TRBD1 or TRBD2 (6 bases each). Germline V CDR1 and CDR2: SNHLY, FYNNEI. The V end lost 0 bases, the J end lost 2 bases, and 8 bases lay between the germline ends. The CDR3 consists of 15 residues. The DNA for the CDR3 is TGTGCCAGCAGTGAAGCGAGGGGGGCCTACAATGAGCAGTTCTTC. Translated: CASSEARGAYNEQFF. Filled out from reference TRBV2 and TRBJ2-1, the complete variable domain reads EPEVTQTPSHQVTQMGQEVILRCVPISNHLYFYWYRQILGQKVEFLVSFYNNEISEKSEIFDDQFSVERPDGSNFTLKIRSTKLEDSAMYFCASSEARGAYNEQFFGPGTRLTVL.

The V gene is TRBV19, the J gene TRBJ2-6; D remains ambiguous. The length of the CDR3 is 16 residues. With 8 bases removed from V and 1 base from J, the gap between germline ends came to 15 bases. Germline lookup yields CDR1 LNHDA and CDR2 SQIVND (reference sequence). The CDR3 DNA is TGTGCCAGTGAAAAGCTGGAGAGTTCTGGGGCCAACGTCCTGACTTTC. Amino acid sequence: CASEKLESSGANVLTF.

The chain uses TRBV7-3 and TRBJ2-1; D unclear. Germline V gene lookup returns CDR1 SGHTA and CDR2 FQGTGA. The CDR3 is 17 amino acids. Trimming shortened V by 2 bases and J by 3 bases, and 17 bases separated the two germline ends. The CDR3: CASSLPTDKHLYNEQFF. CDR3 bases: TGTGCCAGCAGCTTACCTACCGACAAGCACCTCTACAATGAGCAGTTCTTC.

The chain recombines TRBV25-1 with TRBJ2-7; D gene uncertain. The germline V and J ends were trimmed by 10 bases and 7 bases, with 14 bases remaining between them. Germline CDR1 reads MGHDK; CDR2 reads SYGVNS. The CDR3 consists of 11 residues. DNA of the CDR3: TGTGCCACCTCACAAGGCAATGAGCAGTACTTC. This gives the protein CATSQGNEQYF.

V usage is TRBV20-1 and J usage is TRBJ2-7, with TRBD2 as a possible D gene (5 bases). V was pared by 6 bases and J by 2 bases, with 20 bases between. This CDR3 has 15 amino acids. The V gene's germline CDR1 is DFQATT and CDR2 SNEGSKA (reference sequence). CDR3 protein: CSAENVPSGTYEQYF. Here the CDR3 DNA reads TGCAGTGCCGAAAACGTACCATCGGGAACCTACGAGCAGTACTTC.